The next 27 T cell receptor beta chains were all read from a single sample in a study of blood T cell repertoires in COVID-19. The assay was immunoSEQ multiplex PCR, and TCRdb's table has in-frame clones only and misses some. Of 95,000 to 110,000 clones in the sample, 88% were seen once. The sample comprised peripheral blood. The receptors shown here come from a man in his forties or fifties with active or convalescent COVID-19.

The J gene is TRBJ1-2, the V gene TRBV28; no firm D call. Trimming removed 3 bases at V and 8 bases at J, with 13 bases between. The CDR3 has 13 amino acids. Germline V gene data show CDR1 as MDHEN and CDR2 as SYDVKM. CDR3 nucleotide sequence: TGTGCCAGCAGTTTCTCAGACGCGGGGGGCTACACCTTC. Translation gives CASSFSDAGGYTF.

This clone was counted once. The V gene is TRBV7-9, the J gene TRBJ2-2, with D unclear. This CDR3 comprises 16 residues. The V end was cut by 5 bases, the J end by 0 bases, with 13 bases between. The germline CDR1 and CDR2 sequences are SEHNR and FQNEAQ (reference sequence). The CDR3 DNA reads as TGTGCCAGCAGCCCCGAGTCGATGGCGAACACCGGGGAGCTGTTTTTT. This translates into CASSPESMANTGELFF.

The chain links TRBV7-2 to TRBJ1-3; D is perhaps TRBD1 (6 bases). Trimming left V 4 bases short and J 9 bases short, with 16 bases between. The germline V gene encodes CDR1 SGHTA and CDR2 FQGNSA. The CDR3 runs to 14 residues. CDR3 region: CASSSIAGAATIYF. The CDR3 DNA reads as TGTGCCAGCAGCTCGATAGCGGGGGCCGCCACCATATATTTT.

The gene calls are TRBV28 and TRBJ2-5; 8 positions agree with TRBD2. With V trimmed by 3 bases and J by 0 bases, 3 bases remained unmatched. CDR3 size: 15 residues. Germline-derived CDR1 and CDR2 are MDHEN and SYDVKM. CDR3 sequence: CASSFGGGHQETQYF. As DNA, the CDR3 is TGTGCCAGCAGTTTCGGGGGGGGCCACCAAGAGACCCAGTACTTC. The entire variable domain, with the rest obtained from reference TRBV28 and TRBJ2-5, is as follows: DVKVTQSSRYLVKRTGEKVFLECVQDMDHENMFWYRQDPGLGLRLIYFSYDVKMKEKGDIPEGYSVSREKKERFSLILESASTNQTSMYLCASSFGGGHQETQYFGPGTRLLVL.

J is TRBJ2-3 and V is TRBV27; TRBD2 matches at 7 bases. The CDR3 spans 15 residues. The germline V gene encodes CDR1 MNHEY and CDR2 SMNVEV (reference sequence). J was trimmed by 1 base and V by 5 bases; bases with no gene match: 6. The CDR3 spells CASSEREGGTDTQYF. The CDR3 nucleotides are TGTGCCAGCAGTGAGAGGGAGGGAGGCACAGATACGCAGTATTTT.

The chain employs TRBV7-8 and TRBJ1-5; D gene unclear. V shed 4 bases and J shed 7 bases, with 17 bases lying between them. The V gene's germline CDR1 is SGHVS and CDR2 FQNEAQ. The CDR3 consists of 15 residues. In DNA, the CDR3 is TGTGCCAGCAGCTCGGATCGGTTGGGAGGGCAGCCCCAGCATTTT. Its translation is CASSSDRLGGQPQHF. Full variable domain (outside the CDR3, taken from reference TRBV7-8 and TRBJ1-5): GAGVSQSPRYKVAKRGQDVALRCDPISGHVSLFWYQQALGQGPEFLTYFQNEAQLDKSGLPSDRFFAERPEGSVSTLKIQRTQQEDSAVYLCASSSDRLGGQPQHFGDGTRLSIL.

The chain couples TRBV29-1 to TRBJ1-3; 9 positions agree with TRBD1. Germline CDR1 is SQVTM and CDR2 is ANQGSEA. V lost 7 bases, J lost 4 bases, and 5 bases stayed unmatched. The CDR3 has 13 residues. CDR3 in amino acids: CSGRTGEGNTIYF. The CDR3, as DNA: TGCAGCGGGCGGACAGGGGAGGGAAACACCATATATTTT.

The CDR3: CASSLGTGWLSGANVLTF. CDR3 in DNA: TGTGCCAGCAGCTTAGGGACAGGTTGGCTCTCTGGGGCCAACGTCCTGACTTTC. The chain uses TRBV11-3 and TRBJ2-6; 7 bases map to TRBD1. V lost 1 base, J lost 0 bases, and 6 bases stayed unmatched. There are 18 residues in the CDR3. Germline loops: CDR1 SGHNT, CDR2 YENEEA.

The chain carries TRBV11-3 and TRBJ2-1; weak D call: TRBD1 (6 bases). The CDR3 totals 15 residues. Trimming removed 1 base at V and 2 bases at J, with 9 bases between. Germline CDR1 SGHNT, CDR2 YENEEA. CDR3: CASSLGRGAYNEQFF. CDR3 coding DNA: TGTGCCAGCAGCTTAGGCAGGGGAGCCTACAATGAGCAGTTCTTC.

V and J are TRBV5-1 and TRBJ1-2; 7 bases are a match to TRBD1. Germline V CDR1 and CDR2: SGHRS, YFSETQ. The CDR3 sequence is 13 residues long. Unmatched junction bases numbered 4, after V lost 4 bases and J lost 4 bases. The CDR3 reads CASSPRDSYGYTF. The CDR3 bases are TGCGCCAGCAGCCCCCGGGACAGCTATGGCTACACCTTC. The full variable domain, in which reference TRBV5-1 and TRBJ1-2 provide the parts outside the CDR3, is KAGVTQTPRYLIKTRGQQVTLSCSPISGHRSVSWYQQTPGQGLQFLFEYFSETQRNKGNFPGRFSGRQFSNSRSEMNVSTLELGDSALYLCASSPRDSYGYTFGSGTRLTVV.

CDR3 in amino acids: CATSVGAYQPQHF. In DNA, the CDR3 is TGTGCCACCAGTGTTGGAGCTTATCAGCCCCAGCATTTT. This chain links TRBV24-1 with TRBJ1-5; the D is unclear. V dropped 5 bases and J dropped 5 bases, with 9 bases sitting between them. Germline-derived CDR1 and CDR2 are KGHDR and SFDVKD. This CDR3 is built from 13 residues.

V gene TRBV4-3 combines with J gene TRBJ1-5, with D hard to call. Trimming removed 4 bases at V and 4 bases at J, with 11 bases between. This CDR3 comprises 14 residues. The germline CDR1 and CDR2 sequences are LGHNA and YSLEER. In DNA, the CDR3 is TGCGCCAGCAGCCCGGGTTACCGGAATCAGCCCCAGCATTTT. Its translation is CASSPGYRNQPQHF.

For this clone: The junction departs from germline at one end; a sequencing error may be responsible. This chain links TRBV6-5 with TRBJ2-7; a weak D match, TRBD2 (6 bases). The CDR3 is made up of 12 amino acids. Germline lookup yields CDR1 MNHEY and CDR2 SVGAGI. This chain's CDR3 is CASSTWTGGLVF. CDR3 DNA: TGTGCCAGCAGTACCTGGACTGGGGGGTTAGTTTTC.

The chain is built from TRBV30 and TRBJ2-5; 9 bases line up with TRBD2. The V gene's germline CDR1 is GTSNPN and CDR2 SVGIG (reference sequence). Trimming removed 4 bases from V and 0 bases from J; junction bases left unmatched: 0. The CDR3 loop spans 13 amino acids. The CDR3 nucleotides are TGTGCCTGGACTAGCGGGAACCAAGAGACCCAGTACTTC. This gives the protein CAWTSGNQETQYF.

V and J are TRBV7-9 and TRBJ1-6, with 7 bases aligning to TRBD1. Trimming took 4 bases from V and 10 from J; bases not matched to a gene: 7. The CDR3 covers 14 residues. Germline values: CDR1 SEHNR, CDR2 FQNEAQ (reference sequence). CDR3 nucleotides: TGTGCCAGCAGCTCCGGGACAGACTCGTCACCCCTCCACTTT. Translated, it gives CASSSGTDSSPLHF.

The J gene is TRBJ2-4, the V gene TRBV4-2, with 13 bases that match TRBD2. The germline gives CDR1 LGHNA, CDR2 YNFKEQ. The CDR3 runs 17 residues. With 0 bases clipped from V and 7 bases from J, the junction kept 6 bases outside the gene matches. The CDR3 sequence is CASSQDTTSGRVNIQYF. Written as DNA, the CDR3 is TGTGCCAGCAGCCAAGATACCACTAGCGGGAGGGTCAACATTCAGTACTTC.

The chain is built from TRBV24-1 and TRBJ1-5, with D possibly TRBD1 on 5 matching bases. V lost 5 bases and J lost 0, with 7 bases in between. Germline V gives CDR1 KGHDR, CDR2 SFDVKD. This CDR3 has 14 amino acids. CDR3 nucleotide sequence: TGTGCCACCAGTGGGGGGGATAGCAATCAGCCCCAGCATTTT. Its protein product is CATSGGDSNQPQHF.

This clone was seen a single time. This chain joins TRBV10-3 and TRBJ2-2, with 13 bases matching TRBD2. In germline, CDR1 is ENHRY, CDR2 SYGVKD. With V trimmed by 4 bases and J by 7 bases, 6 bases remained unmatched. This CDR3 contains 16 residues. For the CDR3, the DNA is TGTGCCATCAGTGGTGGACTAGCGGGAGAGAGCGGGGAGCTGTTTTTT. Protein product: CAISGGLAGESGELFF.

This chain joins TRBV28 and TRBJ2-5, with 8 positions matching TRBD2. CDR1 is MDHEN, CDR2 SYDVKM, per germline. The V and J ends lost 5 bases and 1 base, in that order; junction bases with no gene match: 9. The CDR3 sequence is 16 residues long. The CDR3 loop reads CASSLSTAGGQETQYF. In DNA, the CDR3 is TGTGCCAGCAGTCTAAGTACCGCGGGAGGCCAAGAGACCCAGTACTTC.

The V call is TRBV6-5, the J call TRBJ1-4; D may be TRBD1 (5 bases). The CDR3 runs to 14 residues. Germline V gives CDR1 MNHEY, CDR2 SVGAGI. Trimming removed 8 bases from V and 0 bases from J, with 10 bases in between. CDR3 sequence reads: CASQTAATNEKLFF. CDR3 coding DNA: TGTGCCAGCCAGACAGCAGCAACTAATGAAAAACTGTTTTTT.

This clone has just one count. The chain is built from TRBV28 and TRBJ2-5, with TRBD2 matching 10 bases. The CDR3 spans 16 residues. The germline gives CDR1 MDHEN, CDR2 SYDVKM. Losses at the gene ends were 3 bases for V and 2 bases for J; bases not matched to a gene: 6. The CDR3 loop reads CASSFLGTSVQETQYF. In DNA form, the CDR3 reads TGTGCCAGCAGTTTCCTCGGGACTAGCGTACAAGAGACCCAGTACTTC.

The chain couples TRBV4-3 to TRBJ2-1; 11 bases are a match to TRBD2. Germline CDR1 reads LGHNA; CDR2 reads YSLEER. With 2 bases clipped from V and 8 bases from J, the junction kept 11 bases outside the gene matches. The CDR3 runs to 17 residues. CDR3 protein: CASSQLPSTSGSYEQFF. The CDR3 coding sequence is TGCGCCAGCAGCCAACTACCTTCCACTAGCGGGAGCTATGAGCAGTTCTTC.

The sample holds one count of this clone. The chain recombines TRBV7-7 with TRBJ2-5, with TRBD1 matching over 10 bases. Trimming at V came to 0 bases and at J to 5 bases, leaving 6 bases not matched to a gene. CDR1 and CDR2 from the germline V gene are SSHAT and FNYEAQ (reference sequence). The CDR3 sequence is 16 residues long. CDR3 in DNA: TGTGCCAGCAGCTTAGCGGCGGGGACAGGGGTCGAGACCCAGTACTTC. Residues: CASSLAAGTGVETQYF. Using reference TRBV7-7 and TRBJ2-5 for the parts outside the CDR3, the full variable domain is GAGVSQSPRYKVTKRGQDVTLRCDPISSHATLYWYQQALGQGPEFLTYFNYEAQPDKSGLPSDRFSAERPEGSISTLTIQRTEQRDSAMYRCASSLAAGTGVETQYFGPGTRLLVL.

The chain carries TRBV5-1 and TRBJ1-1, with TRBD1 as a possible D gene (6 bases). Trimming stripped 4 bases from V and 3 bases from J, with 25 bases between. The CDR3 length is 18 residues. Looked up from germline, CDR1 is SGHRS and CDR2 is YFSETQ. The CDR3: CASSPARGPGREHTEAFF. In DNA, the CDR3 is TGCGCCAGCAGCCCCGCCAGGGGTCCGGGTCGGGAACACACTGAAGCTTTCTTT.

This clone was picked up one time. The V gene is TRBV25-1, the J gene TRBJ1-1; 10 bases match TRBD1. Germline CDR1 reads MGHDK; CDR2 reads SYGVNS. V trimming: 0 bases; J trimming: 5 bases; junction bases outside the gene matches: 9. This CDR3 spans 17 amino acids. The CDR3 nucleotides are TGTGCCAGCAGTGAATATCCGGACAGGGGGGGCGGAACTGAAGCTTTCTTT. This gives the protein CASSEYPDRGGGTEAFF.

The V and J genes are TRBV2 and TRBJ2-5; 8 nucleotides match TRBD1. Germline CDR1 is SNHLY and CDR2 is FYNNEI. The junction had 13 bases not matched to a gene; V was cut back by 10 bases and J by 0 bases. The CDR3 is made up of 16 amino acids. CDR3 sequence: CATLRTAGGYQETQYF. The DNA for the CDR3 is TGTGCCACGCTTCGAACGGCAGGGGGCTACCAAGAGACCCAGTACTTC.

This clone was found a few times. DNA for the CDR3: TGCGCCAGCAGCTTGGGGGCCGGGAGGGTAACCAATGAGCAGTTCTTC. The encoded protein is CASSLGAGRVTNEQFF. The V call is TRBV5-1, the J call TRBJ2-1, with 8 positions matching TRBD2. CDR1 and CDR2 from the germline V gene are SGHRS and YFSETQ. V trimming: 0 bases; J trimming: 6 bases; junction bases outside the gene matches: 8. CDR3 length: 16 residues.